The 17 T cell receptor beta chains presented below share a single source sample, sequenced in a study of Ad26.COV2.S vaccination and SARS-CoV-2 variants. Treatment defined: some 19 received Ad26.COV2.S at low or high dose, single or two shots; 5 received placebo; per-sample allocation not given. Sample collection was performed on day 63 after the first vaccine or placebo injection. Only in-frame clones appear in the TCRdb table, and some are missing; sequencing was by immunoSEQ multiplex PCR. The data show about 370,000 clones, around 89% seen once. Source: peripheral blood, taken in a trial of Ad26.COV2.S vaccine versus placebo. These TCRs come from a person between 18 and 59 years old who received the Ad26.COV2.S COVID-19 vaccine or a placebo.

The chain couples TRBV7-2 to TRBJ2-7; 8 nucleotides align to TRBD1. Germline CDR1 and CDR2: SGHTA and FQGNSA. J was trimmed by 2 bases and V by 5 bases; bases with no gene match: 5. This CDR3 has 14 residues. The CDR3 is CASSPWTGTYEQYF. The CDR3 coding sequence is TGTGCCAGCAGCCCGTGGACAGGGACCTACGAGCAGTACTTC.

The J gene is TRBJ2-5, the V gene TRBV7-9; no firm D call. V lost 5 bases, J lost 5 bases, and 9 bases lay in between. Per germline, CDR1 SEHNR and CDR2 FQNEAQ (reference sequence). The CDR3 has 12 residues. In nucleotides, the CDR3 is TGTGCCAGCAGCCCAAAACAGGAGACCCAGTACTTC. Its protein product is CASSPKQETQYF.

This clone was counted a few times. The gene calls are TRBV30 and TRBJ2-7; a possible D gene is TRBD1 (7 bases). In germline, CDR1 is GTSNPN, CDR2 SVGIG (reference sequence). V was clipped by 5 bases and J by 3 bases, with 8 bases between them. This CDR3 region has 11 residues. This CDR3 reads CAWQGGYEQYF. The DNA for the CDR3 is TGTGCCTGGCAGGGGGGCTACGAGCAGTACTTC.

The chain recombines TRBV29-1 with TRBJ2-1, with 11 bases that match TRBD2. This CDR3 region has 16 residues. Germline V gene sequence: CDR1 SQVTM, CDR2 ANQGSEA. The J segment lost 0 bases and the V segment lost 4 bases, leaving 5 bases of the junction unmatched. This chain's CDR3 is CSVVASGRSSYNEQFF. The CDR3 coding sequence is TGCAGCGTTGTTGCTAGCGGGAGGAGCTCCTACAATGAGCAGTTCTTC.

V is TRBV28 and J is TRBJ2-7; weak D call: TRBD2 (5 bases). Trimming removed 4 bases at V and 6 bases at J, with 10 bases between. Germline assignment: CDR1 MDHEN and CDR2 SYDVKM. The CDR3 consists of 12 residues. The CDR3 DNA reads as TGTGCCAGCAGTTGGACGGGGAGCGAGCAGTACTTC. This sequence encodes CASSWTGSEQYF.

This clone appeared once. The gene calls are TRBV24-1 and TRBJ2-3, with D possibly TRBD2 on 5 matching bases. Trimming took off 3 bases at V and 2 bases at J, with 8 bases between the two ends. The length of the CDR3 is 14 residues. Germline V lookup: CDR1 KGHDR, CDR2 SFDVKD. CDR3 sequence: CATSDRGITDTQYF. CDR3 DNA sequence: TGTGCCACCAGTGATCGGGGAATCACAGATACGCAGTATTTT.

The chain joins TRBV2 to TRBJ1-1, with a possible D match to TRBD1 (5 bases). The germline V gene encodes CDR1 SNHLY and CDR2 FYNNEI. The ends were cut back, 7 bases at V and 0 bases at J, with 18 bases in the middle. CDR3 length equals 16 residues. The CDR3 DNA reads TGTGCCAGCAACAGGACACCGGATCTCCTGAACACTGAAGCTTTCTTT. It yields the protein CASNRTPDLLNTEAFF.

The chain joins TRBV5-4 to TRBJ1-1, with 9 bases identical to TRBD1. The CDR3 is made up of 17 amino acids. CDR1 and CDR2 (germline): SGHNT, YYREEE (reference sequence). The V segment lost 1 base and the J segment 0 bases; nucleotides outside the gene matches: 7. In DNA, the CDR3 is TGTGCCAGCAGCTTGTTTGGACAGGGGCTTCTGAACACTGAAGCTTTCTTT. It encodes CASSLFGQGLLNTEAFF.

This clone was observed once. The chain links TRBV12-3 or TRBV12-4 to TRBJ1-2; no firm D call. Trimming removed 1 base at V and 7 bases at J, with 10 bases between. The CDR3 has 13 residues. For the CDR3, the DNA is TGTGCCAGCAGTTTAGAAGCGACACTTGGCTACACCTTC. Its protein is CASSLEATLGYTF.

The chain employs TRBV6-5 and TRBJ1-4, with D hard to call. Germline lookup yields CDR1 MNHEY and CDR2 SVGAGI. This CDR3 is built from 13 residues. V was clipped by 6 bases and J by 3 bases, with 8 bases between them. The CDR3 bases are TGTGCCAGCAGGGGAGCGGCTAATGAAAAACTGTTTTTT. This encodes CASRGAANEKLFF.

The J gene is TRBJ2-1, the V gene TRBV29-1; weak D call: TRBD1 (6 bases). The CDR3 is 11 residues long. Trimming shortened V by 6 bases and J by 14 bases, and 17 bases separated the two germline ends. The germline V gene encodes CDR1 SQVTM and CDR2 ANQGSEA. Written as DNA, the CDR3 is TGCAGCGTGCGTACAGGGCCGGTGGAGTTCTTC. Its protein product is CSVRTGPVEFF.

This clone appeared a few times. The gene calls are TRBV9 and TRBJ2-2; either TRBD1 or TRBD2 may supply D (5 bases each). V lost 3 bases, J lost 8 bases, and 17 bases lay in between. The CDR3 runs to 15 residues. Germline assignment: CDR1 SGDLS and CDR2 YYNGEE. The CDR3 nucleotides read TGTGCCAGCAGCGGACCCACTATGGGGGTGGGGGAGCTGTTTTTT. As protein: CASSGPTMGVGELFF.

This chain links TRBV18 with TRBJ2-2, with D uncertain. V dropped 3 bases and J dropped 3 bases, with 11 bases sitting between them. Germline CDR1 KGHSH, CDR2 LQKENI. The CDR3 covers 15 residues. This chain's CDR3 is CASSPPGLDTGELFF. CDR3 bases: TGTGCCAGCTCACCCCCCGGTCTGGACACCGGGGAGCTGTTTTTT.

The chain carries TRBV28 and TRBJ2-6; D call uncertain. CDR1 and CDR2 (germline): MDHEN, SYDVKM. The CDR3 is made up of 15 amino acids. V gave up 3 bases and J gave up 4 bases, with 10 bases separating them. CDR3 sequence: CASSLEGAGANVLTF. In DNA, the CDR3 is TGTGCCAGCAGTTTGGAAGGTGCAGGGGCCAACGTCCTGACTTTC.

This chain joins TRBV7-9 and TRBJ2-1; TRBD1 agrees at 8 bases. The germline CDR1 and CDR2 sequences are SEHNR and FQNEAQ (reference sequence). V shed 4 bases, J shed 9 bases, and the junction held 8 bases outside the gene matches. There are 14 residues in the CDR3. The CDR3 coding sequence is TGTGCCAGCAGCTGGCAAGGACAGGGTCCTGAGCAGTTCTTC. This codes for CASSWQGQGPEQFF.

The rearrangement uses TRBV13 and TRBJ1-2, with D unresolved. Trimming removed 1 base at V and 7 bases at J, with 10 bases between. CDR1 and CDR2 (germline): PRHDT, FYEKMQ (reference sequence). The CDR3 has 13 residues. The CDR3 bases are TGTGCCAGCAGCTTAGTCGGCGGCGGTGGCTACACCTTC. This sequence encodes CASSLVGGGGYTF.

V gene TRBV7-9 combines with J gene TRBJ1-3; a weak D match, TRBD1 (5 bases). The V end was cut by 5 bases, the J end by 0 bases, with 17 bases between. This CDR3 comprises 17 residues. Germline CDR1 is SEHNR and CDR2 is FQNEAQ (reference sequence). The CDR3 spells CASSPRSLQDSGNTIYF. The CDR3 DNA reads as TGTGCCAGCAGCCCGCGTAGCCTACAGGACTCTGGAAACACCATATATTTT.